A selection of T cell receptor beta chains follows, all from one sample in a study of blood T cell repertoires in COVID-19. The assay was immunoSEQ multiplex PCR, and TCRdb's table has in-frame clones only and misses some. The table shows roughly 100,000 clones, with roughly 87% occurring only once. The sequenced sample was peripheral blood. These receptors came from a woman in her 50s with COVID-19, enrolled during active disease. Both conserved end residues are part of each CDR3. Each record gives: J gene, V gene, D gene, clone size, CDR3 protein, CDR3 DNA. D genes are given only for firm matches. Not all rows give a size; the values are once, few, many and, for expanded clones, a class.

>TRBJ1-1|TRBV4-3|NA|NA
CASSQQGGLSDTEAFF
TGCGCCAGCAGCCAGCAGGGCGGTCTTTCGGACACTGAAGCTTTCTTT
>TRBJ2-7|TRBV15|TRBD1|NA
CATSSSGTGHYEQYF
TGTGCCACCAGCAGTTCCGGGACAGGGCATTACGAGCAGTACTTC
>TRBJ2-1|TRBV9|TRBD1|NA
CASSVPRDRASYNEQFF
TGTGCCAGCAGCGTTCCCCGGGACAGGGCTTCTTACAATGAGCAGTTCTTC
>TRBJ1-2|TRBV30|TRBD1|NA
CAWRPGDSNFYGYTF
TGTGCCTGGAGGCCGGGGGACAGCAACTTTTATGGCTACACCTTC
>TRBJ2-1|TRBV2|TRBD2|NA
CASSELAGVPNEQFF
TGTGCCAGCAGTGAACTAGCGGGGGTTCCCAATGAGCAGTTCTTC
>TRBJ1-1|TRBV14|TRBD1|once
CASSQTGGSTEAFF
TGTGCCAGCAGCCAAACAGGGGGGAGCACTGAAGCTTTCTTT
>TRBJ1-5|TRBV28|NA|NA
CASSPSGITQPQHF
TGTGCCAGCAGTCCCTCAGGGATAACTCAGCCCCAGCATTTT
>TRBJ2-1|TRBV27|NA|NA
CASSLKSGALNEQFF
TGTGCCAGCAGTTTAAAGTCAGGGGCTTTAAATGAGCAGTTCTTC
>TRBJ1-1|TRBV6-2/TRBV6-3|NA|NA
CASSYLETEAFF
TGTGCCAGCAGTTATTTAGAGACTGAAGCTTTCTTT
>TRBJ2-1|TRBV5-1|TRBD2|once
CARAVAGAYNEQFF
TGCGCCAGAGCCGTAGCGGGGGCCTACAATGAGCAGTTCTTC
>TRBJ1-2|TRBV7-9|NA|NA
CASSLGSGGQLYGYTF
TGTGCCAGCAGCTTAGGGTCGGGGGGGCAACTGTATGGCTACACCTTC
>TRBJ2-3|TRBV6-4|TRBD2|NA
CASSDSRVAGGRTDTQYF
TGTGCCAGCAGTGACTCGAGGGTGGCGGGGGGACGCACAGATACGCAGTATTTT
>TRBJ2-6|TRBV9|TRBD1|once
CASSGTGGSGANVLTF
TGTGCCAGCAGCGGGACAGGGGGCTCTGGGGCCAACGTCCTGACTTTC
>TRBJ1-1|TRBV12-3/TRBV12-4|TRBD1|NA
CASSPRQGAEAFF
TGTGCCAGCAGCCCCAGACAGGGGGCTGAAGCTTTCTTT
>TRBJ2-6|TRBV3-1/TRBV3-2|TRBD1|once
CASSQVDRGTSGANVLTF
TGTGCCAGCAGCCAAGTCGACAGGGGCACCTCTGGGGCCAACGTCCTGACTTTC
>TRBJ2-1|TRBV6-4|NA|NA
CASSGQGGESEQFF
TGTGCCAGCAGTGGGCAGGGGGGAGAGTCTGAGCAGTTCTTC
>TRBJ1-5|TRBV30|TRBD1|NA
CAWTSFPRDRANQPQHF
TGTGCCTGGACCTCCTTTCCCCGGGACAGGGCTAATCAGCCCCAGCATTTT
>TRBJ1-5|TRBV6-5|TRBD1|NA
CASSYSGQGNQPQHF
TGTGCCAGCAGTTATTCGGGACAGGGGAATCAGCCCCAGCATTTT
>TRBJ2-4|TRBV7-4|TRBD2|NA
CASGKRGKNIQYF
TGTGCCAGCGGGAAGCGGGGGAAAAACATTCAGTACTTC
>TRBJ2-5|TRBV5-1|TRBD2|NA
CASSFSRGDQETQYF
TGCGCCAGCAGCTTCTCGCGGGGGGACCAAGAGACCCAGTACTTC
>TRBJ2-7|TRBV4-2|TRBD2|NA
CASSQGLAGYEQYF
TGTGCCAGCAGCCAGGGACTAGCGGGGTACGAGCAGTACTTC
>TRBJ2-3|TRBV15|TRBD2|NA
CATRTSGSYTQYF
TGTGCCACCCGGACTAGCGGGTCGTATACGCAGTATTTT
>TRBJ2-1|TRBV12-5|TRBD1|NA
CASGFLDRGDNNEQFF
TGTGCTAGTGGTTTCCTGGACAGGGGAGATAACAATGAGCAGTTCTTC
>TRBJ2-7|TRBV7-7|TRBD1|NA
CASSTQPGQGSPRDEQYF
TGTGCCAGCAGTACTCAACCGGGACAGGGGTCCCCCAGGGACGAGCAGTACTTC
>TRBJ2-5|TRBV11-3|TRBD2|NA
CASSFSGGIQETQYF
TGTGCCAGCAGCTTTAGCGGGGGGATCCAAGAGACCCAGTACTTC
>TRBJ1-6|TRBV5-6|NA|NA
CASSSSREDFYNSPLHF
TGTGCCAGCAGCTCAAGCCGGGAGGATTTCTATAATTCACCCCTCCACTTT
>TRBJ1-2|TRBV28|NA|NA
CASARRVLGYTF
TGTGCCAGCGCACGTCGGGTTCTTGGCTACACCTTC
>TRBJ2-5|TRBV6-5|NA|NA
CASSKDGGVQETQYF
TGTGCCAGCAGCAAGGACGGCGGGGTACAAGAGACCCAGTACTTC
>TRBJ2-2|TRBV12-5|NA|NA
CASGFGWEGGGELFF
TGTGCTAGTGGTTTTGGTTGGGAAGGGGGCGGGGAGCTGTTTTTT